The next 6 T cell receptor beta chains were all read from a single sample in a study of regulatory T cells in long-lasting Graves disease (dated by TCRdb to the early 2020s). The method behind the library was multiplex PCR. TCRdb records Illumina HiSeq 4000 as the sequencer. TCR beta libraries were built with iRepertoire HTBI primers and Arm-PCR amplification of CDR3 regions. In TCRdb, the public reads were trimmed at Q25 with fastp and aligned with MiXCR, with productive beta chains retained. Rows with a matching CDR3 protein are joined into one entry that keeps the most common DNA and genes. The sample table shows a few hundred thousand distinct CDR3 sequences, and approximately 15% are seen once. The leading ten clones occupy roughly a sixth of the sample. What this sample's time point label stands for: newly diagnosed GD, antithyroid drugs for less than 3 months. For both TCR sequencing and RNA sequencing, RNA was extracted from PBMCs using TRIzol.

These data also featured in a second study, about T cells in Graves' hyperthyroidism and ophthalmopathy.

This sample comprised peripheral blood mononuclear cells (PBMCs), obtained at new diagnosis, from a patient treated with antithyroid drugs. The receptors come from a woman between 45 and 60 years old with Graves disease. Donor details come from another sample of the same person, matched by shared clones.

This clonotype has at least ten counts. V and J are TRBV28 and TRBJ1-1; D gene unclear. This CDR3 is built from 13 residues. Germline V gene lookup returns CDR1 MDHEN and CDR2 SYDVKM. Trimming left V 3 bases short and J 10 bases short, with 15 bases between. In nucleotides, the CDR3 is TGTGCCAGCAGTTTGGCAACCCGGGATGGAGCTTTCTTT. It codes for CASSLATRDGAFF.

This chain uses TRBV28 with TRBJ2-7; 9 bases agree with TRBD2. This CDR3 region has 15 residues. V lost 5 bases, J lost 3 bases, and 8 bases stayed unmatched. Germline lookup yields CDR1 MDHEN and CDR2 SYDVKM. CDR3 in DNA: TGTGCCAGCAGTGAGGGGGGGACTAGCAGCTACGAGCAGTACTTC. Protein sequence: CASSEGGTSSYEQYF.

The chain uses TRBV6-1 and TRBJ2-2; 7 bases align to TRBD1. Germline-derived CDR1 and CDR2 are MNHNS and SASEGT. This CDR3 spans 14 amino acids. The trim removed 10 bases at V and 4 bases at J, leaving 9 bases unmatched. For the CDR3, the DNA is TGTGCCACCCGCCAGGGACAGCTCACCGGGGAGCTGTTTTTT. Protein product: CATRQGQLTGELFF.

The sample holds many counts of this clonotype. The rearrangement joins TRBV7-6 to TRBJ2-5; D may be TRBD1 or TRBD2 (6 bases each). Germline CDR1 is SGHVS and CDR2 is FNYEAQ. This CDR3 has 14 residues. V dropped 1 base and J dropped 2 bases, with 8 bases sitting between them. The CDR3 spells CASSLVGGQETQYF. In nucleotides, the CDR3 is TGTGCCAGCAGCTTAGTAGGGGGGCAAGAGACCCAGTACTTC.

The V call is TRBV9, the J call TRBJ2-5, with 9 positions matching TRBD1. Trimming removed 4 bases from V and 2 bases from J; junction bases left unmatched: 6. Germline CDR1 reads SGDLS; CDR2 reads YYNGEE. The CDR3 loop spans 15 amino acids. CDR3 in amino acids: CASSQAGQGQETQYF. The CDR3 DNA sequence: TGTGCCAGCAGCCAGGCGGGACAGGGTCAAGAGACCCAGTACTTC.

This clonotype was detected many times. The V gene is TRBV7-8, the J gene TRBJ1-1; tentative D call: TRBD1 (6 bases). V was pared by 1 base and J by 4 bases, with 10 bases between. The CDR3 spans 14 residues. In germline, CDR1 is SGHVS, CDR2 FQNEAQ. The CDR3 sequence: CASSLDRDGTEAFF. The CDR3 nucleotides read TGTGCCAGCAGCTTAGACAGGGACGGCACTGAAGCTTTCTTT.